This T cell receptor (beta chain) was observed in a study of T cells in Graves' hyperthyroidism and ophthalmopathy (dated by TCRdb to between 2017 and 2020). About the investigation overall: Peripheral blood samples were taken at initial diagnosis, before any treatment was given. After blood sampling, hyperthyroidism patients were treated with methimazole at a starting dose of 30 mg daily, and ophthalmopathy patients were treated with high-dose intravenous methylprednisolone. In addition, the study compared T-cell repertoires in thyroid tissue and in blood from about six Graves' hyperthyroidism patients. The 100 or so discovery patients were divided at random into training and test sets in a 7:3 ratio. The paper reports TCR Vbeta CDR3 sequencing of approximately 140 peripheral blood samples: 40 or so ophthalmopathy, under 85 hyperthyroidism and approximately 17 progressor patients. TCR V-J signatures able to tell the groups apart were searched for in a discovery cohort of 100 or so patients, of whom under 45 had Graves' ophthalmopathy and about 55 had stable Graves' hyperthyroidism. Whether ophthalmopathy could be predicted prospectively was tested in an independent validation cohort made up of 18 hyperthyroidism patients plus 17 patients who later progressed to ophthalmopathy. Broad study findings and their caveats: Most expanded thyroid clonotypes (frequency above 0.001) were also detected in blood, a finding suggesting that blood repertoires may reflect thyroid immune responses. In validation, the model predicted progression to ophthalmopathy a median of roughly 6.1 months before onset, with roughly 70% sensitivity and 72.22% specificity. Ophthalmopathy was separated from stable hyperthyroidism by a 13 V-J signature model, with about 88% sensitivity and approximately 81% specificity obtained in cross-validation and 80%/75% obtained in testing. No statistical method was used to fix the sample size in advance, and group allocation was not hidden from the investigators.

The cysteine opens and the phenylalanine closes a CDR3 of 12 amino acids. The sequence is cut down to CDR3 DNA, 36 bases in frame from base 1. From the germline V gene, CDR1 is KGHDR and CDR2 is SFDVKD. V and J are truncated by 12 bases and 6 bases respectively, leaving an intervening sequence of 13 bases. On this clonotype: Its cognate antigen has yet to be identified. The sample holds no much larger clone one base away, and base qualities are not on file.

A patient counted as having stable Graves' hyperthyroidism if no progression to ophthalmopathy occurred over 18 months of follow-up. Hyperthyroidism patients were aged 18 to 65 years and newly diagnosed, with disease duration of less than 2 months. Exclusion was applied to patients with uncontrolled infections, other autoimmune diseases, pregnancy or lactation. Diagnoses were based on clinical symptoms, serum thyroxine and TRAb, thyroid ultrasound and orbital computed tomography. Ficoll-Paque density gradient centrifugation was used to isolate PBMCs from 9.5 to 10 ml of fresh peripheral blood. Trizol reagent was used to extract total RNA, and RNA quality was then checked on an Agilent 2100 Bioanalyzer. The TCR beta CDR3 regions were amplified from RNA transcripts. The first round of RT-PCR for the TCR CDR3 was performed with the HTBI primer set and the Qiagen OneStep RT-PCR kit. A second multiplex PCR round built the libraries, followed by size selection and purification. The libraries were sequenced on an Illumina HiSeq2000 using paired-end 100 bp reads. In the authors' own workflow: SOAPnuke was used to process the raw data, throwing out any read that contained adapters or uncalled bases, had a mean Phred below 15, or lacked an exact constant-primer or identifier match. COPE v1.2.5 was used to merge high-quality paired reads, and clonotypes were defined as unique nucleotide sequences. MiTCR v1.1 was used to align clonotypes to the IMGT TRBV, TRBD and TRBJ reference segments. Analysis was restricted to V-J combinations with a frequency above 0.0001, which covered about 99% of repertoires. The TCS score was defined as F50 (clonal expansion) divided by E x V (chaos), with BLOSUM62-based TCRdist calculated between CDR3 peptides within each V-J. Welch's t-statistics and random forest reduced approximately 520 V-J features to some 14, which were used in a naive Bayes classifier (R e1071). TCRdb trimmed the raw reads at Q25, called clones with MiXCR and kept productive beta chains. All rows with the same CDR3 protein become a single entry with the most common DNA and genes. The V and J calls were not made by the authors but by TCRdb's processing. The sample records about 380,000 distinct CDR3 sequences, approximately 13% of which are singletons. The top ten clonotypes cover 11% of the sample.

The TCR sequence derives from a woman aged 60 to 75 with Graves' hyperthyroidism. Sequencing was carried out using blood. The rearranged segments are TRBV24-1 and TRBJ2-2, with the D gene not clear enough to name. The nucleotides are TGTGCCTCCCAAAAGCTGGCCGGGGAGCTGTTTTTT. Translation gives CASQKLAGELFF.